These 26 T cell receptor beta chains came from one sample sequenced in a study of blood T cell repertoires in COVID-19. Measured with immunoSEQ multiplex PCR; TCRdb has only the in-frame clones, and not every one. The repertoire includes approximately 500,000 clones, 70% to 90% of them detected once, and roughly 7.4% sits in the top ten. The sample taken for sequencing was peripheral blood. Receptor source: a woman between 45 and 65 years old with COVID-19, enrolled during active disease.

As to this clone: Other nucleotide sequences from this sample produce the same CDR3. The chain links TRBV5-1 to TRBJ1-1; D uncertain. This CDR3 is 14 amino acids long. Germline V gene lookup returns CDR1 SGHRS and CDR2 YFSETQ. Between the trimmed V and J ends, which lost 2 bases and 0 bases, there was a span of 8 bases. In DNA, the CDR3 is TGCGCCAGCAGCTTAACGGGGTTGAACACTGAAGCTTTCTTT. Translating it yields CASSLTGLNTEAFF.

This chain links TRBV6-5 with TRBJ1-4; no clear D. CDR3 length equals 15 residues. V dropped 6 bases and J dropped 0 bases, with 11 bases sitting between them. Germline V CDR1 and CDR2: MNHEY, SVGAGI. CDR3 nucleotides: TGTGCCAGCAGCCCAACACGTGCAACTAATGAAAAACTGTTTTTT. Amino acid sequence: CASSPTRATNEKLFF.

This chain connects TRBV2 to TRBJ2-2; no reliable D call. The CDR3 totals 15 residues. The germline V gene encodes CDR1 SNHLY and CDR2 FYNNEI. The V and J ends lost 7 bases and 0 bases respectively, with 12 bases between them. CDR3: CASKQTPANTGELFF. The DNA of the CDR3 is TGTGCCAGCAAGCAGACACCCGCGAACACCGGGGAGCTGTTTTTT.

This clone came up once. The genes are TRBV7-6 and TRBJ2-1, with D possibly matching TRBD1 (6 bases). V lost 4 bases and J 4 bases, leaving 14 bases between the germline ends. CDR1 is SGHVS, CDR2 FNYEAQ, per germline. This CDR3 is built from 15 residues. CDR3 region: CASSSLQGSYNEQFF. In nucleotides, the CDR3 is TGTGCCAGCAGCTCCCTCCAGGGGTCTTACAATGAGCAGTTCTTC.

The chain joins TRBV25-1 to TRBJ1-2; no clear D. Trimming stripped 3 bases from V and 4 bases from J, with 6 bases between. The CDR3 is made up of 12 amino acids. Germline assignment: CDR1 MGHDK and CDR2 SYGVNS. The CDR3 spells CASSDAGYGYTF. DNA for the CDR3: TGTGCCAGCAGTGATGCAGGCTATGGCTACACCTTC.

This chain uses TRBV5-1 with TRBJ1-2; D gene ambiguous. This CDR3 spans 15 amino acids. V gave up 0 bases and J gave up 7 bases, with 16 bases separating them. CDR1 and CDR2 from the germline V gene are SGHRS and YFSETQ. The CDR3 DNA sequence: TGCGCCAGCAGCTTGGGTGGAGGGCAAAGCTCTGGCTACACCTTC. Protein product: CASSLGGGQSSGYTF.

CDR3 DNA sequence: TGCAGCGTTGAAACAGTCAGCTACGAGCAGTACTTC. This encodes CSVETVSYEQYF. V gene TRBV29-1 combines with J gene TRBJ2-7; D is uncertain. This CDR3 region has 12 residues. Trimming took off 2 bases at V and 3 bases at J, with 8 bases between the two ends. Germline V gene data show CDR1 as SQVTM and CDR2 as ANQGSEA.

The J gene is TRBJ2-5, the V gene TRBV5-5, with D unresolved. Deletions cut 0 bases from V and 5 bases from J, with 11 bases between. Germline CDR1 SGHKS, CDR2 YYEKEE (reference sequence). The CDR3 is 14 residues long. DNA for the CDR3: TGTGCCAGCAGCTTGGACATCAAGTTGGAGACCCAGTACTTC. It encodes CASSLDIKLETQYF.

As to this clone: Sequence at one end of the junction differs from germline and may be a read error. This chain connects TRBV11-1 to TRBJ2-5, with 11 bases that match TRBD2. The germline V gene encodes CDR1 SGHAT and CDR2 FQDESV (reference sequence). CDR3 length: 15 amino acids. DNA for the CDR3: TGTGCCAGCAGCGTAGCGGGGGGGATTCAAGAGACCCAGTACTTC. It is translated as CASSVAGGIQETQYF.

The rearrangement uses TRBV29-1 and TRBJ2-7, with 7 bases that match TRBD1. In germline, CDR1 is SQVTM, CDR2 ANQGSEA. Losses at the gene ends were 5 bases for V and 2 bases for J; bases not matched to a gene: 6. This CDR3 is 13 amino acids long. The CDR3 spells CSVQGQGAYEQYF. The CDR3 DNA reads TGCAGCGTTCAGGGCCAGGGGGCCTACGAGCAGTACTTC.

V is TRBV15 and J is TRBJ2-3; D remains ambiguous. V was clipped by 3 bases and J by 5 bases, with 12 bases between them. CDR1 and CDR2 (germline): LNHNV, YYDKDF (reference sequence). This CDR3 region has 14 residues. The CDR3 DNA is TGTGCCACCAGCAGGAGCAATGCTCGAGATACGCAGTATTTT. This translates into CATSRSNARDTQYF.

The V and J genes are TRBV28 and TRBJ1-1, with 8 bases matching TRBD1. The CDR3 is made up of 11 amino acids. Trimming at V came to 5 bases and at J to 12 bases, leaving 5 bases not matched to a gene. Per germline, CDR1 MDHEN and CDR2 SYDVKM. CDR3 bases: TGTGCCAGCAGTGGACAGGGTTTGTCTTTCTTT. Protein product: CASSGQGLSFF. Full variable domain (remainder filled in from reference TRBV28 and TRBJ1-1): DVKVTQSSRYLVKRTGEKVFLECVQDMDHENMFWYRQDPGLGLRLIYFSYDVKMKEKGDIPEGYSVSREKKERFSLILESASTNQTSMYLCASSGQGLSFFGQGTRLTVV.

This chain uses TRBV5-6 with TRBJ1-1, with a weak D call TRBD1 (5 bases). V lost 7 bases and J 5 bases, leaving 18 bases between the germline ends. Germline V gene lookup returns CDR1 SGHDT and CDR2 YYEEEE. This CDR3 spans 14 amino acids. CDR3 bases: TGTGCCAGCGCAGTCGGGGGGATGTTGACTGAAGCTTTCTTT. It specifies CASAVGGMLTEAFF.

CDR3 in DNA: TGCGCCAGCAGTGACCCCAGTCAACAGCCCCAGCATTTT. Translated: CASSDPSQQPQHF. The J gene is TRBJ1-5, the V gene TRBV10-2; D is unresolved. The germline CDR1 and CDR2 sequences are WSHSY and SAAADI. V was trimmed by 3 bases and J by 7 bases, leaving 10 bases between them. The CDR3 contains 13 residues.

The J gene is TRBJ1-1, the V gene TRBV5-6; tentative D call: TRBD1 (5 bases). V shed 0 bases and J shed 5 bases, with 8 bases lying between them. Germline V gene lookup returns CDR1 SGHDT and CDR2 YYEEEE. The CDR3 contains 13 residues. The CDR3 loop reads CASSLARVTEAFF. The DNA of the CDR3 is TGTGCCAGCAGCTTGGCCAGGGTAACTGAAGCTTTCTTT.

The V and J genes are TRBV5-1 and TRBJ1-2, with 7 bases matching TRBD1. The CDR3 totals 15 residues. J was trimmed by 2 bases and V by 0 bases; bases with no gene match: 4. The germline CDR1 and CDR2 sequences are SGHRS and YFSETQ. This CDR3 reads CASSLGQGVNYGYTF. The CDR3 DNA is TGCGCCAGCAGCTTGGGGCAGGGGGTGAACTATGGCTACACCTTC.

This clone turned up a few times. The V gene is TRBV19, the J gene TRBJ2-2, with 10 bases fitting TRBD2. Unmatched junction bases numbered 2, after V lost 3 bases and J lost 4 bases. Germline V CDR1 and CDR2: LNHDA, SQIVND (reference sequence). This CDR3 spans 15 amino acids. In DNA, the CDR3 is TGTGCCAGTAGTATCGCTAGCGGGGGCACCGGGGAGCTGTTTTTT. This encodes CASSIASGGTGELFF.

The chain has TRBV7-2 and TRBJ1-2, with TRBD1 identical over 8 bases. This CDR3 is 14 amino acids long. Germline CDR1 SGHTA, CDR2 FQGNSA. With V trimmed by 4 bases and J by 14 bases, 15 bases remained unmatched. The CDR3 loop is CASSYAGTGGRGTF. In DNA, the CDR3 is TGTGCCAGCAGCTACGCCGGGACAGGTGGTCGAGGAACCTTC.

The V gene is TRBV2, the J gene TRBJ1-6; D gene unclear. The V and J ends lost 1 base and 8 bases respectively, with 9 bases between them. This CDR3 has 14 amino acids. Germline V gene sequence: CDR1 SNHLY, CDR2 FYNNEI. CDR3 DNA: TGTGCCAGCAGTGAAGGTTCCAGGCATTCACCCCTCCACTTT. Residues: CASSEGSRHSPLHF.

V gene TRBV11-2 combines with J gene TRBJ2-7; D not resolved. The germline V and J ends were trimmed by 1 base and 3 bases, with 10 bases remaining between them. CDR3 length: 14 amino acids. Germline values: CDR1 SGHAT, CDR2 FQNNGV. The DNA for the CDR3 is TGTGCCAGCAGCTTAGCACTCACGGTCTACGAGCAGTACTTC. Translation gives CASSLALTVYEQYF. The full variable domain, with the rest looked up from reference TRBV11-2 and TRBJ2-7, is EAGVAQSPRYKIIEKRQSVAFWCNPISGHATLYWYQQILGQGPKLLIQFQNNGVVDDSQLPKDRFSAERLKGVDSTLKIQPAKLEDSAVYLCASSLALTVYEQYFGPGTRLTVT.

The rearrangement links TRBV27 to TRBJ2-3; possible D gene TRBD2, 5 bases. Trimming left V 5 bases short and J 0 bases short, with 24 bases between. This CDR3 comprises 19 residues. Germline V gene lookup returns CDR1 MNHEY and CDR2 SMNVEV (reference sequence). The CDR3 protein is CASSPTPARGPSSTDTQYF. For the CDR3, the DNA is TGTGCCAGCAGTCCCACACCCGCTCGGGGTCCTTCTAGCACAGATACGCAGTATTTT.

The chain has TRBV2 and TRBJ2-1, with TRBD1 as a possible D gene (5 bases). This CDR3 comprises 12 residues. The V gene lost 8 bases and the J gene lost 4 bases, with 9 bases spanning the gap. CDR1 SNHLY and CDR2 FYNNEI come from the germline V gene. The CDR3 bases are TGTGCCAGCCGGACATCGTACAATGAGCAGTTCTTC. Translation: CASRTSYNEQFF.

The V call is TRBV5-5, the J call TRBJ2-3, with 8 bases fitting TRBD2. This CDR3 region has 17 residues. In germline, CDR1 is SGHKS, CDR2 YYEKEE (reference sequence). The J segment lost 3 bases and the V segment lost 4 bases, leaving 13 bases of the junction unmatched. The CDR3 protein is CASSRGVAGSGTDTQYF. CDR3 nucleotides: TGTGCCAGCAGCCGCGGGGTAGCGGGGTCGGGGACAGATACGCAGTATTTT.

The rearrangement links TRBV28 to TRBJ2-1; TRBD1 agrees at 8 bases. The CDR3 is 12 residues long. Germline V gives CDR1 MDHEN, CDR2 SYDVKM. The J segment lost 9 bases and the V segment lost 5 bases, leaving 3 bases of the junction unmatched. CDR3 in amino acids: CASSPGGGEQFF. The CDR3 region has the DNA TGTGCCAGCAGTCCAGGGGGCGGTGAGCAGTTCTTC. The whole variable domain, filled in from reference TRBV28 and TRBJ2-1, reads DVKVTQSSRYLVKRTGEKVFLECVQDMDHENMFWYRQDPGLGLRLIYFSYDVKMKEKGDIPEGYSVSREKKERFSLILESASTNQTSMYLCASSPGGGEQFFGPGTRLTVL.

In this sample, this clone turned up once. Here the CDR3 reads CASSPRGGLQDEQYF. For the CDR3, the DNA is TGTGCCAGCTCACCACGCGGGGGGCTACAGGACGAGCAGTACTTC. The J gene is TRBJ2-7, the V gene TRBV18, with 8 bases aligning to TRBD2. V was pared by 1 base and J by 5 bases, with 7 bases of the junction left unmatched. CDR3 length equals 15 residues. Germline-derived CDR1 and CDR2 are KGHSH and LQKENI. The whole variable domain, remainder taken from reference TRBV18 and TRBJ2-7, is NAGVMQNPRHLVRRRGQEARLRCSPMKGHSHVYWYRQLPEEGLKFMVYLQKENIIDESGMPKERFSAEFPKEGPSILRIQQVVRGDSAAYFCASSPRGGLQDEQYFGPGTRLTVT.

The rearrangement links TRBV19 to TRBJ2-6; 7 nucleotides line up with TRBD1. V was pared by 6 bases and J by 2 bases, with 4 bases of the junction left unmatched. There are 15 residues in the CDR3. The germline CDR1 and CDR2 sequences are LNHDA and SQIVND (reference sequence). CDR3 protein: CASRKTGTGANVLTF. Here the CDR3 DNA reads TGTGCCAGTAGGAAGACAGGGACTGGGGCCAACGTCCTGACTTTC.